This T cell receptor (beta chain) is from a study of OX40 agonist ivuxolimab in advanced cancers. Study information: Patients received intravenous ivuxolimab every 2 weeks at 0.01 to 10 mg/kg.

Notes on the study in general: Compared with others, partial responders at 0.1-3.0 mg/kg displayed clonal expansion among the lowest.

Only one count was recorded for this clone. Its specificity is unknown. Generated by immunoSEQ multiplex PCR, the TCRdb table keeps only in-frame clones and is missing some. Here the sample spans under 75,000 clones, over 75% being singletons. Germline V gene data show CDR1 as SGHRS and CDR2 as YFSETQ. This CDR3 spans 14 amino acids. V dropped 4 bases and J dropped 8 bases, with 16 bases sitting between them. The input for sequencing was CD4+ or CD8+ T cells sorted from blood, taken in a trial of the OX40 agonist ivuxolimab. This TCR came from an adult with an advanced solid tumor such as melanoma, head and neck, liver or kidney cancer. The chain carries TRBV5-1 and TRBJ2-4; tentatively, D is TRBD2 (5 bases). CDR3 amino acids: CASSRGQNQDIQYF. The CDR3 DNA reads TGCGCCAGCAGCCGGGGTCAAAACCAGGACATTCAGTACTTC. Based on the CDR3 plus reference TRBV5-1 and TRBJ2-4, the full variable domain is KAGVTQTPRYLIKTRGQQVTLSCSPISGHRSVSWYQQTPGQGLQFLFEYFSETQRNKGNFPGRFSGRQFSNSRSEMNVSTLELGDSALYLCASSRGQNQDIQYFGAGTRLSVL.